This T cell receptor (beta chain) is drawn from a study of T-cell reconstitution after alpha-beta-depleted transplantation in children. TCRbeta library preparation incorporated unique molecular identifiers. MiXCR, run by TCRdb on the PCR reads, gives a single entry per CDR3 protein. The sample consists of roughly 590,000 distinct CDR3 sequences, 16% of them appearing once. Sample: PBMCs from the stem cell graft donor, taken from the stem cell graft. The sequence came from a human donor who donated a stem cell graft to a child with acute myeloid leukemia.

The CDR3 DNA reads TGCAGCGGGGTGGGACAGGGGTACGAGCAGTACTTC. Protein: CSGVGQGYEQYF. The chain is built from TRBV29-1 and TRBJ2-7, with 10 bases that match TRBD1. This CDR3 has 12 residues. V shed 7 bases and J 4 bases; nucleotides not matched to a gene: 4. Germline assignment: CDR1 SQVTM and CDR2 ANQGSEA.